This entry describes one TCR beta chain. The target antigen is unknown. This sample is drawn from a study of shared clonotypes between healthy human individuals. General study results and limits: Though the depth was large, rarefaction showed that sorted-subset sequencing was incomplete.

The CDR3 is 12 residues long. V was shortened by 2 bases and J by 6 bases, with 6 bases between the two germline ends. Germline V gene data show CDR1 as SGDLS and CDR2 as YYNGEE. The deep-level immunoSEQ assay was used. This table comes from immunoSEQ multiplex PCR, and its TCRdb copy is limited to in-frame clones, with some not included. Seen here are around 2.1 million clones, around 95% observed once, and the top ten hold more than 0.1%. A CD45RA+ naive subset and a CD45RA-negative memory subset were split from CD4+ cells. This rearrangement joins TRBV9 to TRBJ1-3; D remains unclear. The receptor was derived from a man between 18 and 29 years old in good health. Sequencing was done on a sample of naive CD4+ T cells sorted from blood. Subset specified: CD45RA+ positively selected. CDR3 DNA sequence: TGTGCCAGCAGCGTGAACGAAAACACCATATATTTT. As protein: CASSVNENTIYF. Filled out from reference TRBV9 and TRBJ1-3, the complete variable domain reads DSGVTQTPKHLITATGQRVTLRCSPRSGDLSVYWYQQSLDQGLQFLIQYYNGEERAKGNILERFSAQQFPDLHSELNLSSLELGDSALYFCASSVNENTIYFGEGSWLTVV.